This T cell receptor beta chain is drawn from a study of blood T cell repertoires in COVID-19. Study in general: PBMCs, B-cell-depleted T cells, or T cells were the source of the cDNA or gDNA that made up the material.

Per the original data handling: For nucleated cells, counts were estimated from reference gene primer amplification. The data were produced by immunoSEQ multiplex PCR, yet TCRdb's version contains in-frame clones alone and is incomplete. V, J and clone size are those of that table, while D and trimming were read from the DNA. Of about 160,000 clones in the sample, about nine tenths were seen once. CDR1 and CDR2 from the germline V gene are SGHDT and YYEEEE. Trimming shortened V by 0 bases and J by 2 bases, and 11 bases separated the two germline ends. There are 15 residues in the CDR3. Sequencing input: peripheral blood. The chain has TRBV5-6 and TRBJ1-2; a weak D match, TRBD1 (5 bases). This TCR was sampled from a woman in her fifties or sixties with active or convalescent COVID-19. CDR3 sequence reads: CASSLAGQQNYGYTF. The CDR3 DNA is TGTGCCAGCAGCTTGGCTGGACAACAGAACTATGGCTACACCTTC.